This entry lists 10 T cell receptor beta chains sequenced from one sample in a study of blood T cell repertoires in COVID-19. Data came from immunoSEQ multiplex PCR; TCRdb stores just in-frame clones and leaves some out. The repertoire holds about 280,000 clones, with 88% as singletons. The material sequenced was peripheral blood. Every receptor here comes from a woman in her twenties or thirties with COVID-19, enrolled during active disease.

The gene calls are TRBV6-5 and TRBJ1-3; TRBD1 might be the D (6 bases). The germline V gene encodes CDR1 MNHEY and CDR2 SVGAGI. The CDR3 has 15 amino acids. V was clipped by 7 bases and J by 4 bases, with 17 bases between them. The CDR3 loop is CASNRDEVRGNTIYF. CDR3 DNA sequence: TGTGCCAGCAACAGGGATGAGGTACGAGGAAACACCATATATTTT.

This clone was detected once. CDR3 in amino acids: CSVVTGTGGLNQPQHF. The DNA for the CDR3 is TGCAGCGTTGTCACTGGGACAGGGGGCTTGAATCAGCCCCAGCATTTT. J is TRBJ1-5 and V is TRBV29-1, with TRBD1 matching over 12 bases. Looked up from germline, CDR1 is SQVTM and CDR2 is ANQGSEA. This CDR3 spans 16 amino acids. J gave up 4 bases and V 4 bases, and 8 bases lay outside the gene matches.

The chain combines TRBV6-4 with TRBJ1-1, with TRBD1 matching over 11 bases. Germline V gene data show CDR1 as MRHNA and CDR2 as SNTAGT. Trimming cost V 2 bases and J 7 bases; bases outside gene matches: 3. The CDR3 covers 14 residues. The CDR3 coding sequence is TGTGCCAGCAGTGACGGACAGGGGGCCGGTGAAGCTTTCTTT. Translating it yields CASSDGQGAGEAFF.

The gene calls are TRBV6-5 and TRBJ2-1, with D hard to call. CDR1 is MNHEY and CDR2 is SVGAGI in the germline V gene. V was pared by 7 bases and J by 8 bases, with 15 bases between. The CDR3 is 13 amino acids. CDR3 amino acids: CASTLSPGHEQFF. The CDR3 bases are TGTGCCAGCACGCTCAGTCCTGGCCATGAGCAGTTCTTC.

This clone was observed a single time. CDR3 in DNA: TGTGCCATCAGTGGACCACAGACCCAAGAGACCCAGTACTTC. Amino acids: CAISGPQTQETQYF. This chain links TRBV10-3 with TRBJ2-5; D is uncertain. Deletions cut 4 bases from V and 1 base from J, with 10 bases between. The CDR3 sequence is 14 residues long. The germline V gene encodes CDR1 ENHRY and CDR2 SYGVKD.

This clone occurred once. The chain employs TRBV9 and TRBJ2-1, with 10 bases that match TRBD2. The V and J ends lost 2 bases and 6 bases, in that order; junction bases with no gene match: 17. Germline CDR1 and CDR2: SGDLS and YYNGEE. The CDR3 sequence is 19 residues long. The CDR3 loop reads CASSVDYSGRTPGVNEQFF. As DNA, the CDR3 is TGTGCCAGCAGCGTGGACTATAGCGGGAGGACCCCGGGGGTCAATGAGCAGTTCTTC.

CDR3 loop: CASSPLAGGRGEQYF. DNA for the CDR3: TGTGCCAGCAGTCCCCTAGCGGGAGGCAGAGGAGAGCAGTACTTC. The chain employs TRBV5-4 and TRBJ2-7; 11 nucleotides match TRBD2. After removal of 5 bases from V and 7 bases from J, the junction contained 11 bases not matched to a gene. Germline V gives CDR1 SGHNT, CDR2 YYREEE (reference sequence). This CDR3 has 15 amino acids.

This chain uses TRBV4-3 with TRBJ1-2; 9 positions agree with TRBD1. V shed 3 bases and J 2 bases; nucleotides not matched to a gene: 4. This CDR3 comprises 15 residues. Germline-derived CDR1 and CDR2 are LGHNA and YSLEER. In DNA form, the CDR3 reads TGCGCCAGCAGCCATTCCGGGACAGGGAACTATGGCTACACCTTC. Its protein product is CASSHSGTGNYGYTF.

The CDR3 DNA reads TGTGCCACCACCCGGACAGGGGAGTACTTC. Translation: CATTRTGEYF. The chain couples TRBV15 to TRBJ2-7; 9 bases align to TRBD1. This CDR3 has 10 amino acids. V trimming: 7 bases; J trimming: 11 bases; junction bases outside the gene matches: 3. CDR1 is LNHNV, CDR2 YYDKDF, per germline (reference sequence).

The V call is TRBV6-5, the J call TRBJ2-7, with 10 bases matching TRBD2. V shed 6 bases and J 3 bases; nucleotides not matched to a gene: 8. The CDR3 covers 15 residues. The germline V gene has CDR1 MNHEY and CDR2 SVGAGI. DNA of the CDR3: TGTGCCAGCAGACCTGGGACTAGCGTTATCTACGAGCAGTACTTC. Its translation: CASRPGTSVIYEQYF.